This T cell receptor (beta chain) was recorded in a study of blood T cell repertoires in COVID-19. Study background: Acute and convalescent COVID-19 samples came from the United States, Italy and Spain.

Germline values: CDR1 SGHTA, CDR2 FQGNSA. V was cut by 5 bases and J by 5 bases, with 15 bases left in between. The CDR3 is made up of 14 amino acids. The assay was immunoSEQ multiplex PCR, and TCRdb's table has in-frame clones only and misses some. Of around 24,000 clones listed, roughly 89% are singletons. This receptor was taken from a woman in her 70s with active COVID-19. The chain recombines TRBV7-2 with TRBJ1-2, with D tentatively TRBD1 (5 bases). Sequencing was done on a sample of peripheral blood. CDR3 protein: CASSGQGTLYGYTF. The CDR3 DNA follows: TGTGCCAGCAGCGGCCAGGGAACCCTATATGGCTACACCTTC.